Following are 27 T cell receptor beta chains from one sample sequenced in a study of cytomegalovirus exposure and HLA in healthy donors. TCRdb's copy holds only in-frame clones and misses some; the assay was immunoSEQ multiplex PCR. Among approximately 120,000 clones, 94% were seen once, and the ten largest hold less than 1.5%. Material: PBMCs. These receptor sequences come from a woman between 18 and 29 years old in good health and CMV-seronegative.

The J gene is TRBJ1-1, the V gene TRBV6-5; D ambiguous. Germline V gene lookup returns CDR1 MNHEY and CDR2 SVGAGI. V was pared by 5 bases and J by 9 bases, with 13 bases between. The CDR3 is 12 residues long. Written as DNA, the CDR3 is TGTGCCAGCAGTGCCGACGGAGCGAAAGCTTTCTTT. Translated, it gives CASSADGAKAFF.

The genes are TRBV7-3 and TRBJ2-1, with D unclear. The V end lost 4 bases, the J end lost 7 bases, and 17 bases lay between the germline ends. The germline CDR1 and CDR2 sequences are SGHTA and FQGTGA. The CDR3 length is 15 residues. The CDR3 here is CASSSFLGSQNEQFF. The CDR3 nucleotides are TGTGCCAGCAGCTCATTTTTGGGCAGCCAGAATGAGCAGTTCTTC.

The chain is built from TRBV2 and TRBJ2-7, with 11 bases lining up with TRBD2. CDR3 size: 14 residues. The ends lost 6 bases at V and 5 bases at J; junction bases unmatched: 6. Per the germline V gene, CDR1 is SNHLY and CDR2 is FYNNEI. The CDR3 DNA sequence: TGTGCCAGCAGGGGACTAGCGGCGCTGGACGAGCAGTACTTC. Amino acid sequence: CASRGLAALDEQYF.

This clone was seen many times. CDR3 residues: CASSGVGDSTYEQYF. CDR3 nucleotide sequence: TGTGCCAGCAGTGGAGTGGGGGACAGTACCTACGAGCAGTACTTC. The chain combines TRBV2 with TRBJ2-7; 7 bases map to TRBD1. V gave up 4 bases and J gave up 2 bases; unmatched junction bases: 8. Germline lookup yields CDR1 SNHLY and CDR2 FYNNEI. The CDR3 has 15 amino acids.

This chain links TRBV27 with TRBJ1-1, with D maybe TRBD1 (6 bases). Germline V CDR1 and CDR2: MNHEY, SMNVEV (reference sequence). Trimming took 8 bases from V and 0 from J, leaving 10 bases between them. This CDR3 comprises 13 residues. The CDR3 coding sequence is TGTGCCAGCGGGAGACAGGTGAACACTGAAGCTTTCTTT. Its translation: CASGRQVNTEAFF.

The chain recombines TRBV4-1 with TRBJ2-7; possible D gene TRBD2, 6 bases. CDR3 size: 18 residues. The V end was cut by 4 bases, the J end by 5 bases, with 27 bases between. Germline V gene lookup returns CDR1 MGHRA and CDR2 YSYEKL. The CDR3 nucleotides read TGCGCCAGCAGCCCACTCTCTCGACTAGTTAGTGGCAGCCACGAGCAGTACTTC. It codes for CASSPLSRLVSGSHEQYF.

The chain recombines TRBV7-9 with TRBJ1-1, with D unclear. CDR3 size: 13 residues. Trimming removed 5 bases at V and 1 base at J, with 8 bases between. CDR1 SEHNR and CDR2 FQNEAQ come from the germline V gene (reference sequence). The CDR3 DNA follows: TGTGCCAGCAGCCCGACTACGAACACTGAAGCTTTCTTT. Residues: CASSPTTNTEAFF.

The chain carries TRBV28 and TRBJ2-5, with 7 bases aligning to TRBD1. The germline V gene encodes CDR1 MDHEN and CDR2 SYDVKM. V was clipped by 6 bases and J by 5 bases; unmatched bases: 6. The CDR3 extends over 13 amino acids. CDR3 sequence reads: CASSEDRAETQYF. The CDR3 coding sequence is TGTGCCAGCAGCGAAGACAGGGCGGAGACCCAGTACTTC.

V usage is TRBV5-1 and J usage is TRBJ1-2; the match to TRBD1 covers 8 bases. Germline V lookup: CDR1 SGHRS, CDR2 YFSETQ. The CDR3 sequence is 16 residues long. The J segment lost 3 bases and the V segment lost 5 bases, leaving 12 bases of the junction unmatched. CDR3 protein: CASSSSPKTGDYGYTF. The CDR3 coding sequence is TGCGCCAGCAGTTCGAGCCCTAAGACAGGGGACTATGGCTACACCTTC.

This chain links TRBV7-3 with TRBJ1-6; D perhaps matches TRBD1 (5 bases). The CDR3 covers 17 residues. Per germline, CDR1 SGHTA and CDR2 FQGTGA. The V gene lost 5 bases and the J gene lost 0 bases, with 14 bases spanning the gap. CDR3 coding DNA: TGTGCCAGCAGCATTCCAGGGAAGAGCTCCTATAATTCACCCCTCCACTTT. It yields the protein CASSIPGKSSYNSPLHF.

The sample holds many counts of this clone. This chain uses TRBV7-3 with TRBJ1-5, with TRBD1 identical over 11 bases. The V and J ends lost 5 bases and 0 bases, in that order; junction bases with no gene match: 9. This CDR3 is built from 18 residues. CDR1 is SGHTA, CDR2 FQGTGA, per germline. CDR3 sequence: CASSPRDRGRYSNQPQHF. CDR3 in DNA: TGTGCCAGCAGCCCCCGGGACAGGGGGAGATATAGCAATCAGCCCCAGCATTTT.

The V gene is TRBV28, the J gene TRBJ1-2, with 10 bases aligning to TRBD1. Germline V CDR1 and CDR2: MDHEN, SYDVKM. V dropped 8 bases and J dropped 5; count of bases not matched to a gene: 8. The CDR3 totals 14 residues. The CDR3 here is CASARQGARYGYTF. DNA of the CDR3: TGTGCCAGCGCTAGACAGGGGGCCCGGTATGGCTACACCTTC.

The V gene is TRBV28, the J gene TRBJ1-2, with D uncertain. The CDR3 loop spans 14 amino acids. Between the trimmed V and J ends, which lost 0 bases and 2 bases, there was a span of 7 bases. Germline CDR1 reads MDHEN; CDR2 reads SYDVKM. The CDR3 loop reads CASSLWAVNYGYTF. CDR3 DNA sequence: TGTGCCAGCAGTTTATGGGCAGTGAACTATGGCTACACCTTC.

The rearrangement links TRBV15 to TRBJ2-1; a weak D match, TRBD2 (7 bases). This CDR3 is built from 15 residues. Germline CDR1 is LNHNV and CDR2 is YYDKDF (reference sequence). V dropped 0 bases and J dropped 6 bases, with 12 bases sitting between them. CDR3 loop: CATSRDLAGANEQFF. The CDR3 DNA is TGTGCCACCAGCAGAGACCTGGCGGGGGCCAATGAGCAGTTCTTC.

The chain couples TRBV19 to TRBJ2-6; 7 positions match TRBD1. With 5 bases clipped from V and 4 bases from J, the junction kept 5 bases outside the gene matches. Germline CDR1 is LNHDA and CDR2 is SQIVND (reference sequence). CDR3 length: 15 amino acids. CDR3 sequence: CASSPDRAGANVLTF. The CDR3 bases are TGTGCCAGTAGTCCCGACAGGGCCGGGGCCAACGTCCTGACTTTC.

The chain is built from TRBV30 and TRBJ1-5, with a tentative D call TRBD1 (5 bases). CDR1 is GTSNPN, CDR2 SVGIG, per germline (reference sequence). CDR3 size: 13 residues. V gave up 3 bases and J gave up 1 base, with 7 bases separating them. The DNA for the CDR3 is TGTGCCTGGAGCCAGGGAAGCAATCAGCCCCAGCATTTT. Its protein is CAWSQGSNQPQHF. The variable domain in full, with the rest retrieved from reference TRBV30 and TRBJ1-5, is SQTIHQWPATLVQPVGSPLSLECTVEGTSNPNLYWYRQAAGRGLQLLFYSVGIGQISSEVPQNLSASRPQDRQFILSSKKLLLSDSGFYLCAWSQGSNQPQHFGDGTRLSIL.

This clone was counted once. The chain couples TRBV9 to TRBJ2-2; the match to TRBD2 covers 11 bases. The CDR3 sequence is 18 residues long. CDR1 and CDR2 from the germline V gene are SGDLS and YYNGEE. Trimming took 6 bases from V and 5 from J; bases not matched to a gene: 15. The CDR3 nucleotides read TGTGCCAGCAACTATAAACGAACTAGCGGGAGATATACCGGGGAGCTGTTTTTT. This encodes CASNYKRTSGRYTGELFF. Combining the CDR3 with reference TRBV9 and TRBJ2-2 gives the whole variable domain DSGVTQTPKHLITATGQRVTLRCSPRSGDLSVYWYQQSLDQGLQFLIQYYNGEERAKGNILERFSAQQFPDLHSELNLSSLELGDSALYFCASNYKRTSGRYTGELFFGEGSRLTVL.

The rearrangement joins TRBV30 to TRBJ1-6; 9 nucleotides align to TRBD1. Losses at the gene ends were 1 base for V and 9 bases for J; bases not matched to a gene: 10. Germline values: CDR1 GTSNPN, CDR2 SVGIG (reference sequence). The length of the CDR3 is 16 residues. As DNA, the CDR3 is TGTGCCTGGAGTGGGGCTACAGGGGGCGGTGGTTCACCCCTCCACTTT. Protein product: CAWSGATGGGGSPLHF.

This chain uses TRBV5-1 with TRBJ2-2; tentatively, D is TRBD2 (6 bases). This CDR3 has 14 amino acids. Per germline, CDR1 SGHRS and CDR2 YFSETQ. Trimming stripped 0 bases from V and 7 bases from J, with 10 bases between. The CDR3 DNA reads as TGCGCCAGCAGCTTGGAAGGGACTCTCGGGGAGCTGTTTTTT. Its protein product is CASSLEGTLGELFF.

The CDR3 here is CASSSGNNEQFF. The CDR3 DNA follows: TGTGCCAGCAGTTCCGGGAACAATGAGCAGTTCTTC. The V gene is TRBV28, the J gene TRBJ2-1; a possible D gene is TRBD2 (5 bases). CDR3 length: 12 amino acids. Germline CDR1 reads MDHEN; CDR2 reads SYDVKM. V dropped 4 bases and J dropped 5 bases, with 6 bases sitting between them.

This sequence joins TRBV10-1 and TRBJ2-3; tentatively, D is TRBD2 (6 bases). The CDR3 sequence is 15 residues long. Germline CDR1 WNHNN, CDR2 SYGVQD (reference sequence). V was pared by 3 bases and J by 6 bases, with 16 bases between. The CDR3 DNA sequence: TGCGCCAGCAGTGAAGGCGGGGCGGTAACGGATACGCAGTATTTT. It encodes CASSEGGAVTDTQYF.

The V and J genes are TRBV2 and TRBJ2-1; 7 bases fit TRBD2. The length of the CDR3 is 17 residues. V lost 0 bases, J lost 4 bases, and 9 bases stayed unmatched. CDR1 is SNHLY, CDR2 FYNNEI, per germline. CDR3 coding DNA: TGTGCCAGCAGTGAAGCGGCAGGGAGGGCCGGATACAATGAGCAGTTCTTC. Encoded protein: CASSEAAGRAGYNEQFF.

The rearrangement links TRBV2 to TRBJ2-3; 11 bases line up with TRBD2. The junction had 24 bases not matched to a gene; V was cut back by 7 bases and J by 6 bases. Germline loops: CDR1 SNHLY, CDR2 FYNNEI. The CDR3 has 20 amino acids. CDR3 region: CASIEYSLAGGQPWGDTQYF. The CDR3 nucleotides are TGTGCCAGCATCGAATATTCCTTAGCGGGAGGGCAACCGTGGGGGGATACGCAGTATTTT.

This CDR3 is CASSLGSQETQYF. CDR3 sequence (DNA): TGCGCCAGCAGCTTGGGCAGCCAAGAGACCCAGTACTTC. V is TRBV5-1 and J is TRBJ2-5; D not resolved. Germline V lookup: CDR1 SGHRS, CDR2 YFSETQ. The CDR3 length is 13 residues. Trimming shortened V by 0 bases and J by 1 base, and 4 bases separated the two germline ends.

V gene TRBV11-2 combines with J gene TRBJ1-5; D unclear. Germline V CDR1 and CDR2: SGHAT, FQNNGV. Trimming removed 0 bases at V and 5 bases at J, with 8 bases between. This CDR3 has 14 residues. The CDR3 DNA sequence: TGTGCCAGCAGCTTAGAGGGGAGCTATCAGCCCCAGCATTTT. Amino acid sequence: CASSLEGSYQPQHF.

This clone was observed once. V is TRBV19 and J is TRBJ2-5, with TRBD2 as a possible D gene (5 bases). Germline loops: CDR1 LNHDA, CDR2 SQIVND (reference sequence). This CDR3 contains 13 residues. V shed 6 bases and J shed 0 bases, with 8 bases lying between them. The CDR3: CASRKRDQETQYF. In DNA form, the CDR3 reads TGTGCCAGTAGAAAGAGGGACCAAGAGACCCAGTACTTC.

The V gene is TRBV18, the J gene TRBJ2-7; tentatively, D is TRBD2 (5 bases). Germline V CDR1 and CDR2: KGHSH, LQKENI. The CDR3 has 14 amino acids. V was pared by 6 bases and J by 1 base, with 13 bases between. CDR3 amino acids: CASSPSRRSYEQYF. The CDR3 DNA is TGTGCCAGCTCTCCGTCTAGGAGGTCCTACGAGCAGTACTTC. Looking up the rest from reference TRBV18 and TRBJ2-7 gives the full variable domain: NAGVMQNPRHLVRRRGQEARLRCSPMKGHSHVYWYRQLPEEGLKFMVYLQKENIIDESGMPKERFSAEFPKEGPSILRIQQVVRGDSAAYFCASSPSRRSYEQYFGPGTRLTVT.